What follows are 2 T cell receptor beta chains derived from one specimen sequenced in a study of T cell responses to AZD1222 COVID-19 vaccine. Repertoires were generated with immunoSEQ multiplex PCR, while TCRdb's copy carries only in-frame clones and drops some. The sample has about 110,000 clones, 81% seen once. Sequencing used peripheral blood, obtained on day 0 of AZD1222 vaccination. The origin of the receptors is an adult in good health.

This clone was seen a handful of times. This chain links TRBV30 with TRBJ1-3, with D possibly TRBD1 on 5 matching bases. With 3 bases removed from V and 2 bases from J, the gap between germline ends came to 5 bases. Germline CDR1 GTSNPN, CDR2 SVGIG (reference sequence). CDR3 length: 12 residues. The DNA for the CDR3 is TGTGCCTGGAGGGGGGCTGGAAACACCATATATTTT. Translating gives CAWRGAGNTIYF.

The chain joins TRBV7-2 to TRBJ1-4; D remains unclear. The ends were cut back, 0 bases at V and 3 bases at J, with 8 bases in the middle. CDR3 length equals 15 residues. Looked up from germline, CDR1 is SGHTA and CDR2 is FQGNSA. CDR3 protein: CASSLAKSANEKLFF. CDR3 DNA sequence: TGTGCCAGCAGCTTAGCGAAGTCAGCTAATGAAAAACTGTTTTTT.